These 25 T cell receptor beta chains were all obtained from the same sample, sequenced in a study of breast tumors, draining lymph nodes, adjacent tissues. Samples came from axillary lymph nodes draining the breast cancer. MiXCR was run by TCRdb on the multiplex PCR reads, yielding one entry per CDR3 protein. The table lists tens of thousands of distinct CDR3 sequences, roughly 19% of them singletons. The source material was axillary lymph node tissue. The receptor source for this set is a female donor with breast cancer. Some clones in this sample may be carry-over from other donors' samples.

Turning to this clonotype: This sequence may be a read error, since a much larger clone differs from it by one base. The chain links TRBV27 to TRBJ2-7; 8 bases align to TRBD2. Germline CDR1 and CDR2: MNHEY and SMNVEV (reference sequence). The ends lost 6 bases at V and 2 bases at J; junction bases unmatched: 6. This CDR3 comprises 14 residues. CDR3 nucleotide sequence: TGTGCCAGCAGAAGCACTAGCGGCACCTACGAGCAGTACTTC. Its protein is CASRSTSGTYEQYF.

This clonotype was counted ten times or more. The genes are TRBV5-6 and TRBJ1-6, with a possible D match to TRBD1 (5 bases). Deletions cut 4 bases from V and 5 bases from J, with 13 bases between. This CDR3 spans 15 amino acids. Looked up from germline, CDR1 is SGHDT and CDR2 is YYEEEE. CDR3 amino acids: CASSSPGGNNSPLHF. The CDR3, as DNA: TGTGCCAGCAGCAGTCCCGGGGGTAATAATTCACCCCTCCACTTT.

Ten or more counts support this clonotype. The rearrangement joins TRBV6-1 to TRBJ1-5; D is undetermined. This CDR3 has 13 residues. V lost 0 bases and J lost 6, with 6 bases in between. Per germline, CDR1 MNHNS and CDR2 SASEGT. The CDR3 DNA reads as TGTGCCAGCAGTGAAGCGGTTTTTCAGCCCCAGCATTTT. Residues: CASSEAVFQPQHF.

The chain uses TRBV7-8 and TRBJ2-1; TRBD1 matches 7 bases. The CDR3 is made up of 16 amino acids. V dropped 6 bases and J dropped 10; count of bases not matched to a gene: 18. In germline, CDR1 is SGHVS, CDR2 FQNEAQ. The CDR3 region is CASRPSRDRGRYEQFF. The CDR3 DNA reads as TGTGCCAGCAGACCCAGCCGGGACAGAGGGCGCTACGAGCAGTTCTTC.

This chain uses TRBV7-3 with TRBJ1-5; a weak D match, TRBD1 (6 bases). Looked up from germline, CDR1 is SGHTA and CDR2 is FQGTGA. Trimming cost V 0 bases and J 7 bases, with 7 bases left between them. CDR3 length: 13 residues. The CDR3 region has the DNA TGTGCCAGCAGCTTAACTCAGGGGCAGCCCCAGCATTTT. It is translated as CASSLTQGQPQHF.

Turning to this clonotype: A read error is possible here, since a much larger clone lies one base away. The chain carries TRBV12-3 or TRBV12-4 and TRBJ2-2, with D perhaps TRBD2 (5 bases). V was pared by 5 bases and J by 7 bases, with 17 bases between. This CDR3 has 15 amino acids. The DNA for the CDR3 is TGTGCCAGCAGTCCCCCGGGAAAGGGAAACGGGGAGCTGTTTTTT. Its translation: CASSPPGKGNGELFF.

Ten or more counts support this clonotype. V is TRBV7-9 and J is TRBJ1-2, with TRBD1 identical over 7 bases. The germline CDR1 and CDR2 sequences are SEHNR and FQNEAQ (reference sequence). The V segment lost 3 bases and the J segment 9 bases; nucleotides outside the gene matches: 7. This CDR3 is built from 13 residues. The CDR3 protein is CASSLPGGISYTF. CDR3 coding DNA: TGTGCCAGCAGCTTGCCAGGGGGGATTAGCTACACCTTC.

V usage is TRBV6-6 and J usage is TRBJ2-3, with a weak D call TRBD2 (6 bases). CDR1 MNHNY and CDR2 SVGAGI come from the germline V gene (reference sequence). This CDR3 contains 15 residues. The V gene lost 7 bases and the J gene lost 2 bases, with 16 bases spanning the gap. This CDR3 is CASTKPAGPTDTQYF. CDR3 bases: TGTGCCAGCACCAAACCGGCGGGGCCCACAGATACGCAGTATTTT.

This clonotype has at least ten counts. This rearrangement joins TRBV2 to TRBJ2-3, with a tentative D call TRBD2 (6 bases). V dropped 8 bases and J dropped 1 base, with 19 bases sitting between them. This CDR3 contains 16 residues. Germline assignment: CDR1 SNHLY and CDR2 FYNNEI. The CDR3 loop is CASRMEGRGGTDTQYF. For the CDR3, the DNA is TGTGCCAGCCGGATGGAGGGGCGAGGAGGCACAGATACGCAGTATTTT.

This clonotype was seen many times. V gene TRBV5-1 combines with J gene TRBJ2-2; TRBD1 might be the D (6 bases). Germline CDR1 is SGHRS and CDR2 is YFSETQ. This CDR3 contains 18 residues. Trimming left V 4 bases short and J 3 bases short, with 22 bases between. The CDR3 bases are TGCGCCAGCAGCGGACGGGAAGGGGGTAAGGTGGACACCGGGGAGCTGTTTTTT. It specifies CASSGREGGKVDTGELFF.

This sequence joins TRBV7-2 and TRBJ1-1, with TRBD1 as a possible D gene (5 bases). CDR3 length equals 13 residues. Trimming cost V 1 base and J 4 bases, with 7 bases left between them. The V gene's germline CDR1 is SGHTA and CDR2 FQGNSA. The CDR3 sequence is CASSLVQGTEAFF. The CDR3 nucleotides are TGTGCCAGCAGCTTAGTTCAGGGCACTGAAGCTTTCTTT.

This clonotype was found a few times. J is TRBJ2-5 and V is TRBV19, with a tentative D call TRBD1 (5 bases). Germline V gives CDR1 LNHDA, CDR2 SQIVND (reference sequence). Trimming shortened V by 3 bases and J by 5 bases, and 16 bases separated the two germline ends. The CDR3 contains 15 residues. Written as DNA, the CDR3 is TGTGCCAGTAGTATGGGGCAGGGTAGTATTGAGACCCAGTACTTC. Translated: CASSMGQGSIETQYF.

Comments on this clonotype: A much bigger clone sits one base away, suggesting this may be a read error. CDR3 sequence: CVSSLSGRNQPQHF. The CDR3 region has the DNA TGTGTCAGCAGCTTGTCTGGGAGAAATCAGCCCCAGCATTTT. This rearrangement joins TRBV5-5 to TRBJ1-5; D unresolved. Germline V gene data show CDR1 as SGHKS and CDR2 as YYEKEE (reference sequence). This CDR3 is 14 amino acids long. Full variable domain (outside the CDR3, taken from reference TRBV5-5 and TRBJ1-5): DAGVTQSPTHLIKTRGQQVTLRCSPISGHKSVSWYQQVLGQGPQFIFQYYEKEERGRGNFPDRFSARQFPNYSSELNVNALLLGDSALYLCVSSLSGRNQPQHFGDGTRLSIL.

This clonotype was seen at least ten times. CDR3 residues: CASSQGWERGTDTQYF. CDR3 DNA sequence: TGCGCCAGCAGCCAAGGATGGGAACGGGGCACAGATACGCAGTATTTT. The chain couples TRBV4-1 to TRBJ2-3, with D uncertain. The CDR3 extends over 16 amino acids. The germline V and J ends were trimmed by 1 base and 1 base, with 12 bases remaining between them. In germline, CDR1 is MGHRA, CDR2 YSYEKL.

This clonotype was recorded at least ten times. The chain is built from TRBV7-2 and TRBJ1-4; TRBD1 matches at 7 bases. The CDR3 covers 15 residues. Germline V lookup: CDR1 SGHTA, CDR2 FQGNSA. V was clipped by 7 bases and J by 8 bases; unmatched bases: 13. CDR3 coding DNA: TGTGCCAGCAAACCCCGACAGGGCGGAAACGAAAAACTGTTTTTT. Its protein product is CASKPRQGGNEKLFF. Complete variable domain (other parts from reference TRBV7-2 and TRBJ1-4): GAGVSQSPSNKVTEKGKDVELRCDPISGHTALYWYRQSLGQGLEFLIYFQGNSAPDKSGLPSDRFSAERTGGSVSTLTIQRTQQEDSAVYLCASKPRQGGNEKLFFGSGTQLSVL.

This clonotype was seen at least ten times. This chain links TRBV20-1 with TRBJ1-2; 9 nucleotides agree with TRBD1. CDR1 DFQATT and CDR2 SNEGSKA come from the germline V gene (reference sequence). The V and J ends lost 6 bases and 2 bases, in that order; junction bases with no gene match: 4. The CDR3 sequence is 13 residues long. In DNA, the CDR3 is TGCAGTGCCATAGACAGGGGGAACTATGGCTACACCTTC. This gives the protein CSAIDRGNYGYTF.

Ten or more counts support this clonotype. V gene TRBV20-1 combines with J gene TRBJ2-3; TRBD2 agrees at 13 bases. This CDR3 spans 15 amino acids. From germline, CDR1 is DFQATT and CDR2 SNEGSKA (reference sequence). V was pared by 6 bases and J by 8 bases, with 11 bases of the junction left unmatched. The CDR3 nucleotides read TGCAGTGCGCCTGGGACTAGCGGGATGAGAGGTACGCAGTATTTT. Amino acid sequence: CSAPGTSGMRGTQYF.

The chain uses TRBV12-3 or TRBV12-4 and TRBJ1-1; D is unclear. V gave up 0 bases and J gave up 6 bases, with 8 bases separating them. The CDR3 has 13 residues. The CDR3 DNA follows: TGTGCCAGCAGTTTAGCCAGGACCGCTGAAGCTTTCTTT. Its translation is CASSLARTAEAFF.

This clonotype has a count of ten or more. DNA of the CDR3: TGTGCCAGTAGCACAGGCACTAGCGGGTCGTACAATGAGCAGTTCTTC. As protein: CASSTGTSGSYNEQFF. The chain uses TRBV19 and TRBJ2-1; 9 positions match TRBD2. The CDR3 totals 16 residues. The germline V gene encodes CDR1 LNHDA and CDR2 SQIVND (reference sequence). The V and J ends lost 6 bases and 4 bases, in that order; junction bases with no gene match: 10.

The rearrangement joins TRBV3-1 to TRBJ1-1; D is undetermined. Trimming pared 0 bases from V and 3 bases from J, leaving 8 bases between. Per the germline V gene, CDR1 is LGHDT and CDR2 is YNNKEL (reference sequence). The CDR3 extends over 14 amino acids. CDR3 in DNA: TGTGCCAGCAGCCAAGATGGGAAATACACTGAAGCTTTCTTT. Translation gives CASSQDGKYTEAFF.

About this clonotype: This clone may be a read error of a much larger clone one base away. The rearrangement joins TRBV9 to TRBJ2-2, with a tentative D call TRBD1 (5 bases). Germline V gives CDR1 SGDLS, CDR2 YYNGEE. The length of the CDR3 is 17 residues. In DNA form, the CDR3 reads TGTTCCAGCAGCGTAGGCAGGGAACGACGAAGGACCGGGGAGCTGTTTTTT. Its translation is CSSSVGRERRRTGELFF.

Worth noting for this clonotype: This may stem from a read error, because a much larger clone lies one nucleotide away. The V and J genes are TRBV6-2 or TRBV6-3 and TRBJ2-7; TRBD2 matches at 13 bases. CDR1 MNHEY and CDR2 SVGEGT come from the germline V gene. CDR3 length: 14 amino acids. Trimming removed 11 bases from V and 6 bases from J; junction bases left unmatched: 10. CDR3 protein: CACKGTSGTSEQYF. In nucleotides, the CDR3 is TGTGCCTGCAAAGGGACTAGCGGGACCTCCGAGCAGTACTTC.

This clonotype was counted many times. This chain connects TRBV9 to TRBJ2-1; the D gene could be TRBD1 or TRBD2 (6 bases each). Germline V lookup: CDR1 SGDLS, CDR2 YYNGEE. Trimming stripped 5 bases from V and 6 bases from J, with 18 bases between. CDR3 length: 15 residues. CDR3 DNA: TGTGCCAGCAGTGTTGGCTGGGGGCGGGGCAATGAGCAGTTCTTC. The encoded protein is CASSVGWGRGNEQFF.

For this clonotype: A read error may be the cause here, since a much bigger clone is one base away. CDR3 nucleotide sequence: TGTGCCAGCAGTCTGCTGAGACAGGACTATGGCTACACCTTC. Translated: CASSLLRQDYGYTF. The V and J genes are TRBV12-3 or TRBV12-4 and TRBJ1-2; D possibly corresponds to TRBD1 (6 bases). V gave up 5 bases and J gave up 3 bases, with 13 bases separating them. The CDR3 length is 14 residues.

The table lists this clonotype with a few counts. For the CDR3, the DNA is TGCGCCAGCAGCCCCGGACAGGGCTATGGCTACACCTTC. Its protein product is CASSPGQGYGYTF. The chain uses TRBV5-1 and TRBJ1-2, with 8 bases matching TRBD1. Germline trimming cut 4 bases from V and 4 bases from J; bases unmatched to any gene: 3. Germline lookup yields CDR1 SGHRS and CDR2 YFSETQ. The CDR3 has 13 amino acids.